This T cell receptor (beta chain) was captured in a study of identical twins. Findings of the study overall: Conclusions were drawn cross-sectionally by statistical analysis, without following the same donors.

This clonotype was counted a few times. The antigen is not known. A universal primer site arose from template switching, and cDNA bore unique molecular identifiers. From the 5' RACE reads, TCRdb called clonotypes with MiXCR, one entry per CDR3 protein. Among under 800,000 distinct CDR3 sequences listed, less than 25% were seen once. The CDR3 sequence is 15 residues long. The germline V gene encodes CDR1 SGHAT and CDR2 FQNNGV. Deletions cut 5 bases from V and 0 bases from J, with 12 bases between. This sample also appeared in a second study, on T cells expressing NK-cell markers. As reported in that work: Seven sequenced donors out of eight were HCMV-seropositive, one seronegative. The study found dominant NKG2C+ clonotypes at roughly 1.0-8% of CD8+ T cells in over 5 donors.

This receptor was taken from a young woman in good health. The sample taken for sequencing was PBMCs. The chain joins TRBV11-2 to TRBJ2-3; possibly TRBD2 for D (5 bases). CDR3 loop: CASSTRLTSTDTQYF. The CDR3 DNA is TGTGCCAGCAGCACGAGACTAACTAGCACAGATACGCAGTATTTT.